The clone carrying this T cell receptor beta chain has more than one count but fewer than ten. Antigen specificity is unknown. This entry comes from a study of blood T cells in healthy people across ages. Whole-study findings and limits: TCR beta diversity, measured per million T cells, fell in a roughly linear way with age. Estimates based on one million T cells were treated as lower bounds.

Combining a sample-barcoded 5' primer with a J-beta primer mix, a second PCR ran for roughly 6 to 12 cycles. All samples gave at least 2.5 million CDR3-containing paired-end reads. TCRdb re-derived calls from the 5' RACE reads in MiXCR, one entry per CDR3 protein. This table has about 680,000 distinct CDR3 sequences, about half appearing once. V lost 4 bases to trimming and J lost 4 bases, with 10 bases between them. Germline CDR1 is DFQATT and CDR2 is SNEGSKA (reference sequence). The CDR3 totals 13 residues. Donors ranged from about 6 to 95 years old and were healthy Caucasians in Russia. The chain joins TRBV20-1 to TRBJ1-4; D is undetermined. The TCR was taken from a woman aged 55-69 years in good health. Sequenced: blood. CDR3 nucleotide sequence: TGCAGTGCTAAAAACCAAGTTAATGAAAAACTGTTTTTT. This sequence encodes CSAKNQVNEKLFF.